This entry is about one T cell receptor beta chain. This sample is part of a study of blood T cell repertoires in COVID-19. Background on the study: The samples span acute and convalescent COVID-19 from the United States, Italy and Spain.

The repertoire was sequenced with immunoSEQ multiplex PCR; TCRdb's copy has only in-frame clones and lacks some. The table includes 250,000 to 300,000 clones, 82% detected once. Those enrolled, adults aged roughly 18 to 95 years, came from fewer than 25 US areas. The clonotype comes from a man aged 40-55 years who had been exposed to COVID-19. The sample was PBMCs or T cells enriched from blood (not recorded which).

The CDR3 DNA follows: TGTGCCAGCTCACTTCTAAAGGGGACCGGGGAGCTGTTTTTT. This encodes CASSLLKGTGELFF. The gene calls are TRBV18 and TRBJ2-2; D possibly corresponds to TRBD1 (5 bases). CDR1 and CDR2 (germline): KGHSH, LQKENI. The CDR3 is 14 residues long. Trimming took off 4 bases at V and 5 bases at J, with 11 bases between the two ends. The full variable domain, rest sourced from reference TRBV18 and TRBJ2-2, is NAGVMQNPRHLVRRRGQEARLRCSPMKGHSHVYWYRQLPEEGLKFMVYLQKENIIDESGMPKERFSAEFPKEGPSILRIQQVVRGDSAAYFCASSLLKGTGELFFGEGSRLTVL.